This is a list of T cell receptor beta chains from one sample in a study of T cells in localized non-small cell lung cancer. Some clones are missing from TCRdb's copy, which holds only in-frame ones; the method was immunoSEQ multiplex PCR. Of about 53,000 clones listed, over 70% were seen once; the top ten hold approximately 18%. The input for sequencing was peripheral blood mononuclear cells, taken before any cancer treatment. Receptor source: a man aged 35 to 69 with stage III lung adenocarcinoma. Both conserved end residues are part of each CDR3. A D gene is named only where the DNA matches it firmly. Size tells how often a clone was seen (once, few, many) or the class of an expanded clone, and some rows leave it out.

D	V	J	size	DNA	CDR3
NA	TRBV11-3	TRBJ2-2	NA	TGTGCCAGCAGCGTGAACCTCGCCGGGGAGCTGTTTTTT	CASSVNLAGELFF
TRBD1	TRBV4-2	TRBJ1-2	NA	TGTGCCAGCAGCCAAGTTGGAGGGGGCAATGATGGCTACACCTTC	CASSQVGGGNDGYTF
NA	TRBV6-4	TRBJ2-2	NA	TGTGCCAGCAGTGATTCGGGGGGCATCACCGGGGAGCTGTTTTTT	CASSDSGGITGELFF
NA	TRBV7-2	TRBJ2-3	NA	TGTGCCAGCAGCCTCATAAGGACGGGACCTAGCACAGATACGCAGTATTTT	CASSLIRTGPSTDTQYF
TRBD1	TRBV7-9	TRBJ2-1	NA	TGTGCCAGCAGCGCGACGACAGGGGATGAGCAGTTCTTC	CASSATTGDEQFF
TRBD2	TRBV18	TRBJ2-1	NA	TGTGCCAGCTCCGGACTAGCGGGGGGTTCGAATGAGCAGTTCTTC	CASSGLAGGSNEQFF
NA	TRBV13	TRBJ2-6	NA	TGTGCCAGCACCCCTCGGGGGGGGGCCAACGTCCTGACTTTC	CASTPRGGANVLTF
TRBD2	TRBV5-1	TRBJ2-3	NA	TGCGCCAGCAGCTGGCCGGGACTAGCGGGAGTGGACGCAGATACGCAGTATTTT	CASSWPGLAGVDADTQYF
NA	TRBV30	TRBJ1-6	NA	TGTGCCTGGAGCAGCTCCGGACTCTATAATTCACCCCTCCACTTT	CAWSSSGLYNSPLHF
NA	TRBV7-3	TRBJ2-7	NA	TGTGCCAGCAGCTTATCAAATGGCTACGAGCAGTACTTC	CASSLSNGYEQYF
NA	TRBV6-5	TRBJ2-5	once	TGTGCCAGCAGCCGGACAGTGCAAGAGACCCAGTACTTC	CASSRTVQETQYF
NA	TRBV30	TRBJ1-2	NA	TGTGCCTGGAGTCTGCAATCAGGTGGCTACACCTTC	CAWSLQSGGYTF
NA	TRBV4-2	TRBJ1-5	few	TGTGCCAGCAGCCAAGACCGGTCAGGGCCCCAGCATTTT	CASSQDRSGPQHF
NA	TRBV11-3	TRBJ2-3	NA	TGTGCCAGCAGCTTAGGACCACTTGCGCGCCATAGCACAGATACGCAGTATTTT	CASSLGPLARHSTDTQYF
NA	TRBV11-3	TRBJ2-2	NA	TGTGCCAGCAGCTTCGGAACGGCCACCGGGGAGCTGTTTTTT	CASSFGTATGELFF
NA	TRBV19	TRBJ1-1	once	TGTGCCAGTAGTATAGAAGGGGCCTACACTGAAGCTTTCTTT	CASSIEGAYTEAFF
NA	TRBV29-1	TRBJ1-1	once	TGCAGCGCTGGGAGCATGAACACTGAAGCTTTCTTT	CSAGSMNTEAFF
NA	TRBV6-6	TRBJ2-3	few	TGTGCCAGCAGTTACTGGGGCTCTAGCACAGATACGCAGTATTTT	CASSYWGSSTDTQYF
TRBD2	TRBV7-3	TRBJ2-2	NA	TGTGCCAGCAGTCTGACTAGCGGGAGGGTGAACACCGGGGAGCTGTTTTTT	CASSLTSGRVNTGELFF
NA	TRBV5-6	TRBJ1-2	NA	TGTGCCAGCAGCTACCTTTCCTTAGCTAACTATGGCTACACCTTC	CASSYLSLANYGYTF
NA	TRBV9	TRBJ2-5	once	TGTGCCAGCAGCGTAGCTGGGGGCCAAGAGACCCAGTACTTC	CASSVAGGQETQYF
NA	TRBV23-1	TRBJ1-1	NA	TGCGCCAGCAGTCGGCCTCCGTGGGCCATGAACACTGAAGCTTTCTTT	CASSRPPWAMNTEAFF
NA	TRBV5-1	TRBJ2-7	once	TGCGCCAGCAGCTCGACATGGGGCTTTAGCTCCTACGAGCAGTACTTC	CASSSTWGFSSYEQYF
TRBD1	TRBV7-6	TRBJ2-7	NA	TGTGCCAGCAGCTCCCAGGGGACAGGGCCCTACGAGCAGTACTTC	CASSSQGTGPYEQYF
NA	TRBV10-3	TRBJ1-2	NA	TGTGCCATCAGTCCGGACAGTAACTATGGCTACACCTTC	CAISPDSNYGYTF
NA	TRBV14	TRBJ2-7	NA	TGTGCCAGCAGCCCGGACGACTCCTACGAGCAGTACTTC	CASSPDDSYEQYF
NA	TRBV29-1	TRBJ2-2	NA	TGCAGCGTGGAGACTAGATTCGGGGAGCTGTTTTTT	CSVETRFGELFF
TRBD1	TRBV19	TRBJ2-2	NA	TGTGCCAGTATCCAGGGGGCTATCGGGGAGCTGTTTTTT	CASIQGAIGELFF
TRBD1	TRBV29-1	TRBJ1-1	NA	TGCAGCGTTAGACAGGGTGGGGACACTGAAGCTTTCTTT	CSVRQGGDTEAFF
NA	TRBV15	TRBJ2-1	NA	TGTGCCACCAGCAGAGGGTCTGAACTCTACAATGAGCAGTTCTTC	CATSRGSELYNEQFF
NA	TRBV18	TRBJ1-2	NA	TGTGCCAGCTCACCATCCACCCAGGGGTATGGCTACACCTTC	CASSPSTQGYGYTF
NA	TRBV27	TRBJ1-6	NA	TGTGCCAGCAGTTCACTCGGGCCTCGTCTCCACTTT	CASSSLGPRLHF
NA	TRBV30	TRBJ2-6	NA	TGTGCGGGGGGGGCGCTTGGGGCCAACGTCCTGACTTTC	CAGGALGANVLTF